This record concerns one TCR beta chain sequence. Its antigen is unidentified. The sample is drawn from a study of human thymus T cells. All donors were healthy Finnish infants who were undergoing corrective surgery to treat congenital heart defects. A 0.5-1 mL peripheral blood aliquot was taken intraoperatively from four of eight donors. Genomic DNA was extracted from every available blood leukocyte. Whole-study findings and limits: Usage of V and J genes appeared biased in thymic and blood repertoires.

Assay used: immunoSEQ multiplex PCR; TCRdb lists only in-frame clones, some missing. There are tens of thousands of clones in the sample; 85% to 95% occur only once, and 6% lies in the top ten. This CDR3 is 16 amino acids long. With V trimmed by 0 bases and J by 0 bases, 2 bases remained unmatched. Germline lookup yields CDR1 PRHDT and CDR2 FYEKMQ (reference sequence). The material sequenced was blood. The sequence came from a boy under two years old with a congenital heart defect but otherwise immunologically healthy. The rearrangement joins TRBV13 to TRBJ2-7; TRBD2 matches at 10 bases. The CDR3 region has the DNA TGTGCCAGCAGCTTAGGGTCTAGCGGGGGCTCCTACGAGCAGTACTTC. The encoded protein is CASSLGSSGGSYEQYF.